Each of the 22 T cell receptor beta chains below was sequenced from the same sample in a study of T cell responses to AZD1222 COVID-19 vaccine. Sequenced by immunoSEQ multiplex PCR; TCRdb stores in-frame clones only, minus some. The sample lists some 64,000 clones, around 90% seen once, with more than 6% in the top ten. The source was peripheral blood, collected 28 days after the second dose of the MenACWY control vaccine. These receptors were collected from an adult who received the MenACWY meningococcal vaccine as a control.

As for this clone: One end of the junction fails to match germline, which may point to a read error. The chain combines TRBV7-2 with TRBJ1-2; tentatively, D is TRBD1 (6 bases). CDR1 SGHTA and CDR2 FQGNSA come from the germline V gene. The length of the CDR3 is 18 residues. CDR3 region: CASSLAGTGRVRGYGYTF. Here the CDR3 DNA reads TGTGCCAGCAGCCTAGCAGGAACAGGGAGGGTACGGGGCTATGGCTACACCTTC.

This sequence joins TRBV27 and TRBJ2-7, with 9 bases aligning to TRBD2. J gave up 5 bases and V 3 bases, and 5 bases lay outside the gene matches. This CDR3 has 14 residues. CDR1 and CDR2 (germline): MNHEY, SMNVEV (reference sequence). The CDR3 is CASSLRAGGHEQYF. The CDR3 nucleotides read TGTGCCAGCAGTTTGCGAGCGGGAGGCCACGAGCAGTACTTC.

The chain links TRBV12-3 or TRBV12-4 to TRBJ2-6; D not resolved. Trimming took off 7 bases at V and 4 bases at J, with 8 bases between the two ends. CDR3 length equals 13 residues. CDR3: CASTFFGANVLTF. DNA of the CDR3: TGTGCCAGCACTTTCTTCGGGGCCAACGTCCTGACTTTC.

This sequence joins TRBV27 and TRBJ2-5; 11 bases are shared with TRBD2. The CDR3 consists of 16 residues. Looked up from germline, CDR1 is MNHEY and CDR2 is SMNVEV (reference sequence). J lost 5 bases, V lost 3 bases, and 8 bases had no gene match. The CDR3 nucleotides are TGTGCCAGCAGTTTGGGTTCTAGCGGGAGGCGCGAGACCCAGTACTTC. This translates into CASSLGSSGRRETQYF.

The CDR3 protein is CASKGTATDTQYF. DNA for the CDR3: TGTGCCAGCAAGGGGACAGCCACAGATACGCAGTATTTT. J is TRBJ2-3 and V is TRBV6-5; 7 bases align to TRBD1. Germline V gene lookup returns CDR1 MNHEY and CDR2 SVGAGI. The junction had 3 bases not matched to a gene; V was cut back by 7 bases and J by 2 bases. This CDR3 is built from 13 residues.

The rearrangement uses TRBV5-1 and TRBJ1-6; D ambiguous. The ends were cut back, 0 bases at V and 10 bases at J, with 14 bases in the middle. The CDR3 spans 15 residues. Germline values: CDR1 SGHRS, CDR2 YFSETQ. The DNA of the CDR3 is TGCGCCAGCAGCTTGGACAGTTTAAGCGCCTCACCCCTCCACTTT. The encoded protein is CASSLDSLSASPLHF.

The chain recombines TRBV9 with TRBJ2-7, with 8 bases matching TRBD2. Germline values: CDR1 SGDLS, CDR2 YYNGEE. V shed 0 bases, J shed 2 bases, and the junction held 7 bases outside the gene matches. CDR3 size: 16 residues. As DNA, the CDR3 is TGTGCCAGCAGCGTAGGCGGGGGGACGGCAACCTACGAGCAGTACTTC. Translating gives CASSVGGGTATYEQYF.

The chain carries TRBV5-1 and TRBJ1-3; the D is unclear. CDR1 is SGHRS, CDR2 YFSETQ, per germline. Trimming cost V 3 bases and J 0 bases, with 4 bases left between them. CDR3 length: 13 residues. The CDR3 sequence: CASSSGSGNTIYF. Written as DNA, the CDR3 is TGCGCCAGCAGCTCGGGCTCTGGAAACACCATATATTTT.

This clone was counted a single time. The chain is built from TRBV27 and TRBJ2-7; TRBD2 is a possible D gene (5 bases). From germline, CDR1 is MNHEY and CDR2 SMNVEV (reference sequence). V was cut by 6 bases and J by 2 bases, with 14 bases left in between. This CDR3 comprises 14 residues. The chain's CDR3 is CASRMQYGTYEQYF. The CDR3 DNA reads as TGTGCCAGCAGAATGCAGTACGGGACCTACGAGCAGTACTTC.

This clone was seen a handful of times. The V gene is TRBV18, the J gene TRBJ1-6, with D perhaps matching TRBD1 (5 bases). This CDR3 comprises 13 residues. Germline V gene data show CDR1 as KGHSH and CDR2 as LQKENI. Deletions cut 8 bases from V and 7 bases from J, with 12 bases between. The CDR3 loop reads CASGGDRNSPLHF. CDR3 sequence (DNA): TGTGCCAGCGGCGGCGACAGAAATTCACCCCTCCACTTT.

This rearrangement joins TRBV7-9 to TRBJ2-7; 10 nucleotides line up with TRBD1. CDR3 length: 14 residues. After removal of 4 bases from V and 6 bases from J, the junction contained 6 bases not matched to a gene. CDR1 SEHNR and CDR2 FQNEAQ come from the germline V gene (reference sequence). The CDR3 protein is CASSSRQGAGEQYF. CDR3 nucleotide sequence: TGTGCCAGCAGCTCGCGACAGGGGGCTGGCGAGCAGTACTTC.

This rearrangement joins TRBV18 to TRBJ2-7; D might be TRBD2 (5 bases). Germline CDR1 KGHSH, CDR2 LQKENI. V lost 3 bases, J lost 0 bases, and 9 bases lay in between. CDR3 length: 14 amino acids. CDR3 residues: CASSPGRDSYEQYF. CDR3 nucleotides: TGTGCCAGCTCACCTGGCCGGGACTCCTACGAGCAGTACTTC. The whole variable domain, filled in from reference TRBV18 and TRBJ2-7, reads NAGVMQNPRHLVRRRGQEARLRCSPMKGHSHVYWYRQLPEEGLKFMVYLQKENIIDESGMPKERFSAEFPKEGPSILRIQQVVRGDSAAYFCASSPGRDSYEQYFGPGTRLTVT.

The rearrangement uses TRBV19 and TRBJ2-4; TRBD2 aligns across 14 bases. The CDR3 is 18 residues long. The germline V gene encodes CDR1 LNHDA and CDR2 SQIVND (reference sequence). With 4 bases clipped from V and 3 bases from J, the junction kept 8 bases outside the gene matches. The CDR3 loop reads CASSTTGLAGGGKNIQYF. DNA of the CDR3: TGTGCCAGTAGTACAACAGGACTAGCGGGGGGTGGCAAAAACATTCAGTACTTC.

This chain uses TRBV28 with TRBJ2-7, with D uncertain. Germline CDR1 is MDHEN and CDR2 is SYDVKM. V was pared by 8 bases and J by 4 bases, with 18 bases between. The CDR3 consists of 14 residues. The CDR3: CASHSATKTYEQYF. The CDR3 nucleotides read TGTGCCAGCCATAGTGCCACGAAAACGTACGAGCAGTACTTC. The variable domain in full, with the rest retrieved from reference TRBV28 and TRBJ2-7, is DVKVTQSSRYLVKRTGEKVFLECVQDMDHENMFWYRQDPGLGLRLIYFSYDVKMKEKGDIPEGYSVSREKKERFSLILESASTNQTSMYLCASHSATKTYEQYFGPGTRLTVT.

This chain connects TRBV6-2 or TRBV6-3 to TRBJ2-3; the match to TRBD1 covers 7 bases. This CDR3 region has 14 residues. Germline V gene sequence: CDR1 MNHEY, CDR2 SVGEGT. V was clipped by 0 bases and J by 4 bases; unmatched bases: 1. The CDR3, as DNA: TGTGCCAGCAGTTACTCGCAGGGGGCAGATACGCAGTATTTT. This codes for CASSYSQGADTQYF.

V is TRBV15 and J is TRBJ2-7; a possible D gene is TRBD2 (5 bases). The germline CDR1 and CDR2 sequences are LNHNV and YYDKDF (reference sequence). CDR3 length: 12 residues. V was trimmed by 3 bases and J by 6 bases, leaving 9 bases between them. The CDR3: CATSRRESEQYF. CDR3 DNA: TGTGCCACCAGCAGGAGGGAGAGCGAGCAGTACTTC.

V is TRBV19 and J is TRBJ1-5; the D is unclear. Trimming took off 7 bases at V and 7 bases at J, with 11 bases between the two ends. Per the germline V gene, CDR1 is LNHDA and CDR2 is SQIVND (reference sequence). CDR3 length equals 12 residues. This CDR3 reads CASMEGGQPQHF. The CDR3 DNA reads TGTGCCAGTATGGAGGGAGGACAGCCCCAGCATTTT.

This clone was seen once. DNA of the CDR3: TGTGCCAGCAGCCAAGGGAATAACAATGAGCAGTTCTTC. Amino acids: CASSQGNNNEQFF. This sequence joins TRBV3-1 (or the pseudogene TRBV3-2) and TRBJ2-1; D is ambiguous. CDR3 length: 13 amino acids. Per germline, CDR1 LGHDT and CDR2 YNNKEL (reference sequence). The ends were cut back, 1 base at V and 5 bases at J, with 6 bases in the middle.

This chain connects TRBV11-3 to TRBJ2-1; D may be TRBD2 (5 bases). Trimming stripped 5 bases from V and 6 bases from J, with 14 bases between. CDR1 SGHNT and CDR2 YENEEA come from the germline V gene. This CDR3 is built from 14 residues. DNA for the CDR3: TGTGCCAGCAGCCCCAACTTAGGGAGCAATGAGCAGTTCTTC. This encodes CASSPNLGSNEQFF.

The chain links TRBV4-1 to TRBJ1-3; D uncertain. The germline V gene encodes CDR1 MGHRA and CDR2 YSYEKL. CDR3 length equals 15 residues. V lost 0 bases and J lost 4, with 10 bases in between. CDR3 sequence (DNA): TGCGCCAGCAGCCAAGACTGGCCTTCCGGAAACACCATATATTTT. Protein sequence: CASSQDWPSGNTIYF.

The chain links TRBV6-5 to TRBJ2-2, with D uncertain. V was shortened by 4 bases and J by 4 bases, with 10 bases between the two germline ends. This CDR3 is 14 amino acids long. Germline V gene data show CDR1 as MNHEY and CDR2 as SVGAGI. Here the CDR3 reads CASSSAVGTGELFF. In nucleotides, the CDR3 is TGTGCCAGCAGTTCCGCGGTGGGCACCGGGGAGCTGTTTTTT.

This chain links TRBV11-2 with TRBJ2-4; 7 bases fit TRBD2. Germline CDR1 SGHAT, CDR2 FQNNGV. This CDR3 region has 12 residues. Trimming took 0 bases from V and 13 from J; bases not matched to a gene: 3. The CDR3 region has the DNA TGTGCCAGCAGCTTAGACCGGGACTACCAGTACTTC. Amino acid sequence: CASSLDRDYQYF.